The entry that follows covers one TCR beta chain sequence. Its antigen is as yet unknown. No DNA is shown, since the ends of the CDR3 on it are uncertain; the CDR3 is the one TCRdb lists. This sample was taken from a study of OX40 agonist ivuxolimab in advanced cancers. Background on the study: With a range of about 23 to 90, age averaged about 59 years, and 70% to 85% were male. Of the patients, three showed partial responses, one with hepatocellular carcinoma and two with cutaneous melanoma.

The study, taken as a whole, reports: At doses 0.1 to 3.0 mg/kg, CD4+ and CD8+ clones expanded.

Profiled with immunoSEQ multiplex PCR; TCRdb holds only in-frame clones, not every one. The sample lists tens of thousands of clones, around 86% occurring once. From germline, CDR1 is MNHNS and CDR2 SASEGT. A total of 12 residues make up the CDR3, ends included. The receptor was isolated from an adult with an advanced solid tumor such as melanoma, head and neck, liver or kidney cancer. The V and J genes are TRBV6-1 and TRBJ2-2; the table's D gene call, TRBD2, was not cross checked with the DNA. The material was CD4+ or CD8+ T cells sorted from blood, obtained in a trial of the OX40 agonist ivuxolimab. The CDR3 spells CASRRRAGELFF.